This T cell receptor beta chain originates from a study of T cell responses to AZD1222 COVID-19 vaccine. General study findings and limits: Two doses of AZD1222 preceded a rise in Spike-specific TCR breadth and depth. Clonal diversity was possibly underestimated; the donors were predominantly white British and more often female. Sampled repertoires all dated from after the peak T cell response. Just a handful of AZD1222 recipients were seropositive at baseline.

TCRdb's copy holds only in-frame clones and misses some; the assay was immunoSEQ multiplex PCR. The repertoire has 85,000 to 100,000 clones, roughly nine tenths of them found once; the top ten carry less than 4%. V dropped 3 bases and J dropped 3; count of bases not matched to a gene: 7. The CDR3 spans 15 residues. Germline-derived CDR1 and CDR2 are KGHSH and LQKENI. As to this clone: As yet, its antigen is unknown.

This sequence joins TRBV18 and TRBJ1-1, with TRBD1 matching over 7 bases. The material was peripheral blood, obtained on day 0 of AZD1222 vaccination. This receptor was obtained from an adult in good health. The CDR3 here is CASSPRQGKDTEAFF. CDR3 DNA: TGTGCCAGCTCACCTCGACAGGGTAAAGACACTGAAGCTTTCTTT.